Following are 20 T cell receptor beta chains from one sample sequenced in a study of T cells of healthy individuals. TCRdb re-analysed the 5' RACE reads in MiXCR, keeping a single row per CDR3 protein. The sample holds around 98,000 distinct CDR3 sequences, approximately 15% seen once. These receptors originate from a human donor in good health.

The rearrangement uses TRBV7-3 and TRBJ2-7, with D perhaps TRBD1 or TRBD2 (6 bases each). Trimming shortened V by 1 base and J by 5 bases, and 15 bases separated the two germline ends. This CDR3 is built from 15 residues. The germline V gene encodes CDR1 SGHTA and CDR2 FQGTGA. This CDR3 is CASSLRGAAGDEQYF. The CDR3 DNA sequence: TGTGCCAGCAGCTTAAGGGGGGCGGCAGGCGACGAGCAGTACTTC.

The chain has TRBV18 and TRBJ1-2, with D possibly being TRBD1 (5 bases). Between the trimmed V and J ends, which lost 3 bases and 4 bases, there was a span of 15 bases. Germline assignment: CDR1 KGHSH and CDR2 LQKENI. The CDR3 is made up of 15 amino acids. In DNA form, the CDR3 reads TGTGCCAGCTCACCGACAGCTCAAATGTTCTATGGCTACACCTTC. It codes for CASSPTAQMFYGYTF.

J is TRBJ1-1 and V is TRBV9, with unresolved D. From germline, CDR1 is SGDLS and CDR2 YYNGEE. The CDR3 covers 15 residues. V was trimmed by 0 bases and J by 1 base, leaving 10 bases between them. The CDR3 is CASSVEGGRNTEAFF. The CDR3 region has the DNA TGTGCCAGCAGCGTAGAGGGTGGGCGGAACACTGAAGCTTTCTTT.

This clonotype was counted at least ten times. The chain combines TRBV29-1 with TRBJ1-1; 7 positions agree with TRBD1. The V and J ends lost 2 bases and 6 bases, in that order; junction bases with no gene match: 12. CDR3 size: 15 residues. Germline V gene data show CDR1 as SQVTM and CDR2 as ANQGSEA. DNA of the CDR3: TGCAGCGTTGAAACCATCACCAGGGGGACCCCTGAAGCTTTCTTT. As protein: CSVETITRGTPEAFF.

This clonotype was detected only a few times. The rearrangement uses TRBV12-3 or TRBV12-4 and TRBJ1-2, with TRBD1 matching 7 bases. The trim removed 1 base at V and 4 bases at J, leaving 9 bases unmatched. There are 16 residues in the CDR3. The CDR3 reads CASSLELGGTVYGYTF. The CDR3, as DNA: TGTGCCAGCAGTTTAGAACTAGGCGGGACAGTCTATGGCTACACCTTC.

This clonotype appeared a few times. The chain links TRBV6-2 or TRBV6-3 to TRBJ1-5; D gene unclear. In germline, CDR1 is MNHEY, CDR2 SVGEGT. V was trimmed by 6 bases and J by 5 bases, leaving 8 bases between them. CDR3 length equals 12 residues. The CDR3 bases are TGTGCCAGCAGCGCGGTGGATCAGCCCCAGCATTTT. Residues: CASSAVDQPQHF.

This chain links TRBV7-2 with TRBJ1-4; D not resolved. The ends were cut back, 5 bases at V and 5 bases at J, with 9 bases in the middle. The CDR3 is 13 residues long. Germline V gene lookup returns CDR1 SGHTA and CDR2 FQGNSA. CDR3 coding DNA: TGTGCCAGCAGCCCCTTGGGGAATGAAAAACTGTTTTTT. Encoded protein: CASSPLGNEKLFF.

This clonotype was detected many times. DNA for the CDR3: TGTGCCAGCAATAGGGACAGGGCAAGCAATCAGCCCCAGCATTTT. This gives the protein CASNRDRASNQPQHF. This chain links TRBV2 with TRBJ1-5; TRBD1 matches at 9 bases. Germline V gives CDR1 SNHLY, CDR2 FYNNEI. The CDR3 runs to 15 residues. The J segment lost 1 base and the V segment lost 7 bases, leaving 5 bases of the junction unmatched.

The CDR3 region has the DNA TGTGCCAGCAGCTTGACACACTTGAACACTGAAGCTTTCTTT. Protein: CASSLTHLNTEAFF. This rearrangement joins TRBV5-8 to TRBJ1-1; D is unresolved. Germline V gene sequence: CDR1 SGHTS, CDR2 YDEGEE. V shed 1 base and J shed 0 bases, with 7 bases lying between them. This CDR3 is built from 14 residues.

The chain joins TRBV5-1 to TRBJ2-5, with 9 bases aligning to TRBD2. The CDR3 totals 16 residues. Germline CDR1 is SGHRS and CDR2 is YFSETQ. With 0 bases clipped from V and 4 bases from J, the junction kept 7 bases outside the gene matches. The CDR3 region is CASSLGGTSIGETQYF. CDR3 nucleotide sequence: TGCGCCAGCAGCTTGGGGGGGACTAGCATCGGAGAGACCCAGTACTTC.

This clonotype has only a few counts. The rearrangement uses TRBV6-5 and TRBJ2-3, with D perhaps TRBD2 (6 bases). Trimming stripped 6 bases from V and 1 base from J, with 11 bases between. This CDR3 contains 14 residues. The germline gives CDR1 MNHEY, CDR2 SVGAGI. This CDR3 reads CASRLATRTDTQYF. The CDR3 nucleotides read TGTGCCAGCAGGCTAGCGACACGCACAGATACGCAGTATTTT.

This clonotype turned up a few times. This chain uses TRBV11-2 with TRBJ2-3, with no clear D. This CDR3 comprises 15 residues. Trimming stripped 1 base from V and 5 bases from J, with 13 bases between. Germline CDR1 and CDR2: SGHAT and FQNNGV. CDR3 amino acids: CASSLGPALIDTQYF. The CDR3 nucleotides are TGTGCCAGCAGCTTAGGCCCGGCTCTGATAGATACGCAGTATTTT. Looking up the rest from reference TRBV11-2 and TRBJ2-3 gives the full variable domain: EAGVAQSPRYKIIEKRQSVAFWCNPISGHATLYWYQQILGQGPKLLIQFQNNGVVDDSQLPKDRFSAERLKGVDSTLKIQPAKLEDSAVYLCASSLGPALIDTQYFGPGTRLTVL.

The chain links TRBV7-2 to TRBJ2-1; D call uncertain. The CDR3 is 12 amino acids. With 2 bases removed from V and 4 bases from J, the gap between germline ends came to 3 bases. The germline gives CDR1 SGHTA, CDR2 FQGNSA. CDR3 residues: CASSLTYNEQFF. DNA of the CDR3: TGTGCCAGCAGCTTAACGTACAATGAGCAGTTCTTC.

This clonotype appeared many times. The rearrangement uses TRBV7-8 and TRBJ1-6, with 7 bases that match TRBD1. The junction had 11 bases not matched to a gene; V was cut back by 5 bases and J by 13 bases. The germline CDR1 and CDR2 sequences are SGHVS and FQNEAQ. This CDR3 comprises 14 residues. In DNA, the CDR3 is TGTGCCAGCAGCCAGACAGGGAATTCATCGCCCCTCCACTTT. Protein: CASSQTGNSSPLHF.

In this sample, this clonotype turned up a few times. This chain joins TRBV4-1 and TRBJ1-1; no definite D call. There are 15 residues in the CDR3. Between the trimmed V and J ends, which lost 4 bases and 1 base, there was a span of 13 bases. CDR1 MGHRA and CDR2 YSYEKL come from the germline V gene. The CDR3 sequence is CASSRARPRNTEAFF. For the CDR3, the DNA is TGCGCCAGCAGCCGTGCTAGGCCACGGAACACTGAAGCTTTCTTT.

In this sample, this clonotype turned up a few times. The genes are TRBV11-2 and TRBJ2-3, with D maybe TRBD2 (6 bases). Germline lookup yields CDR1 SGHAT and CDR2 FQNNGV. The V gene lost 2 bases and the J gene lost 0 bases, with 12 bases spanning the gap. The CDR3 has 16 amino acids. In DNA form, the CDR3 reads TGTGCCAGCAGCTTAAGGCGCGGGACTAGCACAGATACGCAGTATTTT. Protein product: CASSLRRGTSTDTQYF.

This clonotype came up a few times. V and J are TRBV5-1 and TRBJ2-1; D possibly corresponds to TRBD2 (7 bases). This CDR3 contains 14 residues. Per germline, CDR1 SGHRS and CDR2 YFSETQ. The ends were cut back, 4 bases at V and 4 bases at J, with 12 bases in the middle. The CDR3 coding sequence is TGCGCCAGCAGCGGGGGGGGCTATTACAATGAGCAGTTCTTC. Translated, it gives CASSGGGYYNEQFF.

This clonotype has just a few counts. This chain joins TRBV12-3 or TRBV12-4 and TRBJ1-5; maybe TRBD1 (5 bases). Trimming took off 2 bases at V and 4 bases at J, with 15 bases between the two ends. The CDR3 contains 16 residues. CDR3 residues: CASSLFAGQGNQPQHF. DNA of the CDR3: TGTGCCAGCAGTTTATTCGCTGGGCAGGGTAATCAGCCCCAGCATTTT.

This clonotype has a handful of counts. This sequence joins TRBV29-1 and TRBJ2-7; a weak D match, TRBD1 (5 bases). This CDR3 region has 13 residues. Germline loops: CDR1 SQVTM, CDR2 ANQGSEA. V lost 3 bases and J lost 1, with 10 bases in between. CDR3: CSVDVQGSYEQYF. The CDR3 DNA is TGCAGCGTTGACGTGCAGGGATCCTACGAGCAGTACTTC.

This clonotype was counted a few times. The rearrangement joins TRBV27 to TRBJ2-3, with D hard to call. This CDR3 spans 12 amino acids. V lost 6 bases and J lost 5, with 9 bases in between. Germline loops: CDR1 MNHEY, CDR2 SMNVEV (reference sequence). CDR3 region: CASRPTRDTQYF. As DNA, the CDR3 is TGTGCCAGCAGACCTACGAGAGATACGCAGTATTTT.